This T cell receptor (beta chain) was retrieved from a study of cytomegalovirus exposure and HLA in healthy donors. Findings of the study overall: The investigators catalogued 180 or so TCR beta chains as cytomegalovirus-associated. Among the CMV-associated chains, three were confirmed in vitro as specific for CMV antigens. Clusters of TCRs from the first cohort tended to co-occur in the 95 to 150 validation repertoires (as a later analysis found).

The donors were part of the validation cohort of 120 subjects. That cohort was separate from the first cohort, which comprised fewer than 800 subjects. Trimming pared 2 bases from V and 10 bases from J, leaving 9 bases between. CDR1 is SGHAT, CDR2 FQNNGV, per germline. The CDR3 runs to 12 residues. Sequencing was performed with immunoSEQ multiplex PCR; in TCRdb, only in-frame clones are kept and a portion is missing. The sample yields about 60,000 clones, approximately 96% seen once. Concerning this clone: Its antigen is not identified.

The receptor was isolated from a man between 18 and 29 years old in good health and CMV-seronegative. The chain combines TRBV11-2 with TRBJ2-1; D is undetermined. The sequencing sample was made of PBMCs. The CDR3 sequence is CASSLIAIEQFF. The CDR3 DNA follows: TGTGCCAGCAGCTTAATTGCGATAGAGCAGTTCTTC.